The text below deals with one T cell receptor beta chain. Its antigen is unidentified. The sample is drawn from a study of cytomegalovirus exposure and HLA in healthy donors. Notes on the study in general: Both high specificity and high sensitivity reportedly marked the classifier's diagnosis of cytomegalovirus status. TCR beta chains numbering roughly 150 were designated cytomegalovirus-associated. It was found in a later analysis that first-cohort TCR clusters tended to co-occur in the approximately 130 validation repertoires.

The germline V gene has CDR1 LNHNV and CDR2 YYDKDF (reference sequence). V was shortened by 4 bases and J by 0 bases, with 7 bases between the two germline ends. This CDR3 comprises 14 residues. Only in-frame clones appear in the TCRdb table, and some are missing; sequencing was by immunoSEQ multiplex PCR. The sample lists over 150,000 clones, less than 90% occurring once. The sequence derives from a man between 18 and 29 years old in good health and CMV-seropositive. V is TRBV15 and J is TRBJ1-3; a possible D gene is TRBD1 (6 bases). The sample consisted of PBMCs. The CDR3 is CATSNRVSGNTIYF. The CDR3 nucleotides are TGTGCCACCAGCAACAGGGTCTCTGGAAACACCATATATTTT.